Here is one T cell receptor beta chain with its context. What it recognizes is unknown. The data were obtained in a study of T cell repertoires in cytomegalovirus infection. CDR3 length: 17 residues. V lost 5 bases to trimming and J lost 4 bases; unmatched junction nucleotides: 14. The germline gives CDR1 MNHEY, CDR2 SMNVEV (reference sequence). TCRdb reprocessed the reads via MiXCR and lists one record per CDR3 protein. The sample records about 830,000 distinct CDR3 sequences, 32% being singletons. This sequence was found in a human donor in good health (CMV status not recorded). Some clones in this sample may be carry-over from other donors' samples. The gene calls are TRBV27 and TRBJ1-2; 9 bases align to TRBD1. The sequenced sample was cultured CD8+ T cells from PBMCs, obtained from culture after CMV antigen stimulation. The CDR3 spells CASSPRDRASMSYGYTF. DNA of the CDR3: TGTGCCAGCAGTCCCCGGGACAGGGCCTCTATGAGCTATGGCTACACCTTC.